The 19 T cell receptor beta chains presented below share a single source sample, sequenced in a study of human T cells and chemical hapten exposure (dated by TCRdb to the early 2020s). Library preparation employed 5' RACE. Sequencing used an Illumina MiSeq. The public reads were reanalyzed by TCRdb: fastp trimming at Q25, MiXCR alignment, in-frame beta chains only. Every distinct CDR3 protein forms one entry, paired with its most common genes and DNA. The table for this sample lists 130,000 or so distinct CDR3 sequences; 4.1% of them were counted only once. The ten largest clones capture roughly 1.4% of the sample. Total RNA was isolated from unfractionated whole blood collected in Tempus Blood RNA tubes. These receptors all come from a female donor in good health.

This clonotype was seen many times. This chain links TRBV20-1 with TRBJ1-1, with TRBD1 matching 7 bases. V shed 5 bases, J shed 10 bases, and the junction held 19 bases outside the gene matches. The CDR3 length is 15 residues. CDR1 and CDR2 from the germline V gene are DFQATT and SNEGSKA (reference sequence). CDR3 residues: CSASYPGQLSLGAFF. The CDR3 nucleotides read TGCAGTGCTTCATACCCGGGACAGCTTTCTCTAGGAGCTTTCTTT.

Ten or more counts support this clonotype. V gene TRBV28 combines with J gene TRBJ1-4; 8 nucleotides align to TRBD1. In germline, CDR1 is MDHEN, CDR2 SYDVKM. CDR3 size: 19 residues. After removal of 5 bases from V and 11 bases from J, the junction contained 25 bases not matched to a gene. The chain's CDR3 is CASSLAGGGPWGVPPKLFF. The CDR3 DNA sequence: TGTGCCAGCAGTCTCGCAGGGGGCGGCCCTTGGGGGGTCCCCCCGAAACTGTTTTTT.

The sample holds many counts of this clonotype. The CDR3 bases are TGTGCCAGCAGCTCCCTCCGAGACTCACAAACCCCATGTCAGCCCCAGCATTTT. It specifies CASSSLRDSQTPCQPQHF. The V and J genes are TRBV7-8 and TRBJ1-5; unclear D gene. Trimming stripped 4 bases from V and 6 bases from J, with 25 bases between. The CDR3 has 18 amino acids. Germline V gene lookup returns CDR1 SGHVS and CDR2 FQNEAQ.

The sample holds many counts of this clonotype. The CDR3 DNA sequence: TGTGCCAGCAGTCCCCGAAGGCAGGCGGGTTCGTACTTC. Translation gives CASSPRRQAGSYF. The J gene is TRBJ2-7, the V gene TRBV27; D is possibly TRBD2 (5 bases). Germline values: CDR1 MNHEY, CDR2 SMNVEV (reference sequence). V was cut by 5 bases and J by 12 bases, with 20 bases left in between. The CDR3 length is 13 residues.

The chain recombines TRBV7-9 with TRBJ2-3, with D unresolved. Germline lookup yields CDR1 SEHNR and CDR2 FQNEAQ (reference sequence). Deletions cut 2 bases from V and 0 bases from J, with 6 bases between. The CDR3 is 14 residues long. The CDR3 reads CASSLRSSTDTQYF. CDR3 coding DNA: TGTGCCAGCAGCTTACGGTCTAGCACAGATACGCAGTATTTT. Filled out from reference TRBV7-9 and TRBJ2-3, the complete variable domain reads DTGVSQNPRHKITKRGQNVTFRCDPISEHNRLYWYRQTLGQGPEFLTYFQNEAQLEKSRLLSDRFSAERPKGSFSTLEIQRTEQGDSAMYLCASSLRSSTDTQYFGPGTRLTVL.

This clonotype was seen at least ten times. This chain joins TRBV11-2 and TRBJ2-5; the match to TRBD1 covers 7 bases. Germline V gene data show CDR1 as SGHAT and CDR2 as FQNNGV. The J segment lost 1 base and the V segment lost 5 bases, leaving 1 base of the junction unmatched. The CDR3 consists of 13 residues. CDR3 bases: TGTGCCAGCAGCGGACAGGCCCAAGAGACCCAGTACTTC. Its translation: CASSGQAQETQYF.

This clonotype showed up many times. V is TRBV7-9 and J is TRBJ1-1, with 9 bases matching TRBD1. The CDR3 is 15 amino acids. CDR1 is SEHNR and CDR2 is FQNEAQ in the germline V gene (reference sequence). V shed 5 bases, J shed 8 bases, and the junction held 12 bases outside the gene matches. The CDR3 is CASSKTGGWMQEAFF. In nucleotides, the CDR3 is TGTGCCAGCAGCAAAACAGGGGGCTGGATGCAGGAAGCTTTCTTT.

This clonotype was found many times. This rearrangement joins TRBV3-1 to TRBJ1-2; 9 bases fit TRBD1. With V trimmed by 11 bases and J by 3 bases, 4 bases remained unmatched. Germline CDR1 is LGHDT and CDR2 is YNNKEL (reference sequence). The CDR3 is made up of 12 amino acids. This CDR3 reads CASTGGYYGYTF. The DNA of the CDR3 is TGTGCCTCTACAGGGGGCTACTATGGCTACACCTTC.

Details on this clonotype: It is likely a read error, because the conserved phenylalanine at the end of the CDR3 is missing. It is unclear where the CDR3 begins or ends on the DNA, so no DNA is shown, and the CDR3 is as TCRdb lists it. CDR3 amino acids: CSAMAGTGGSDEQVL. The chain employs TRBV20-1 and TRBJ2-1; the tabulated D call, TRBD1, remains unverified against the DNA. In germline, CDR1 is DFQATT, CDR2 SNEGSKA (reference sequence). The CDR3 has 15 amino acids, counting both end residues.

The chain employs TRBV11-3 and TRBJ2-3, with D possibly matching TRBD1 (5 bases). The CDR3 spans 15 residues. The V end was cut by 5 bases, the J end by 4 bases, with 16 bases between. Germline assignment: CDR1 SGHNT and CDR2 YENEEA. This CDR3 is CASSQGARNADTQYF. DNA of the CDR3: TGTGCCAGCAGCCAAGGGGCTAGAAATGCAGATACGCAGTATTTT. The full variable domain, its missing parts supplied by reference TRBV11-3 and TRBJ2-3, is EAGVVQSPRYKIIEKKQPVAFWCNPISGHNTLYWYLQNLGQGPELLIRYENEEAVDDSQLPKDRFSAERLKGVDSTLKIQPAELGDSAVYLCASSQGARNADTQYFGPGTRLTVL.

The sample holds a few counts of this clonotype. V and J are TRBV12-5 and TRBJ1-1, with D uncertain. Germline CDR1 reads LGHNT; CDR2 reads FRNRAP. Trimming took 0 bases from V and 2 from J, leaving 10 bases between them. The CDR3 loop spans 15 amino acids. CDR3 in DNA: TGTGCTAGTGGTTTGGTACGAACGGACAACACTGAAGCTTTCTTT. Amino acids: CASGLVRTDNTEAFF.

Ten or more counts support this clonotype. V gene TRBV7-2 combines with J gene TRBJ2-1, with 11 bases matching TRBD2. Germline CDR1 is SGHTA and CDR2 is FQGNSA. V dropped 5 bases and J dropped 2; count of bases not matched to a gene: 5. The CDR3 has 16 amino acids. CDR3 nucleotides: TGTGCCAGCAGCCGCCCGGGACTAGCGGCCTACAATGAGCAGTTCTTC. Translated, it gives CASSRPGLAAYNEQFF.

This clonotype showed up many times. The chain has TRBV15 and TRBJ1-6; weak D call: TRBD1 (6 bases). Between the trimmed V and J ends, which lost 0 bases and 4 bases, there was a span of 13 bases. Germline-derived CDR1 and CDR2 are LNHNV and YYDKDF (reference sequence). The CDR3 is 17 residues long. The CDR3 nucleotides read TGTGCCACCAGCAGAGATCTGACAGGCAGATATAATTCACCCCTCCACTTT. Translated: CATSRDLTGRYNSPLHF.

This clonotype was detected many times. This rearrangement joins TRBV6-5 to TRBJ2-7; 11 bases agree with TRBD2. Germline lookup yields CDR1 MNHEY and CDR2 SVGAGI. This CDR3 is built from 14 residues. Unmatched junction bases numbered 5, after V lost 5 bases and J lost 5 bases. In nucleotides, the CDR3 is TGTGCCAGCAGTCTTAGCGGGGGGGTCCACGAGCAGTACTTC. It specifies CASSLSGGVHEQYF.

The table lists this clonotype with many counts. The gene calls are TRBV20-1 and TRBJ2-7; 11 bases agree with TRBD2. CDR1 and CDR2 from the germline V gene are DFQATT and SNEGSKA (reference sequence). Trimming removed 6 bases from V and 7 bases from J; junction bases left unmatched: 2. The CDR3 covers 11 residues. The CDR3 region has the DNA TGCAGTGCCCCTAGCGGGGGGGAGCAGTACTTC. Protein product: CSAPSGGEQYF.

This clonotype was counted at least ten times. The chain has TRBV5-1 and TRBJ2-7, with D possibly being TRBD1 (6 bases). The CDR3 is 15 residues long. Trimming pared 4 bases from V and 5 bases from J, leaving 19 bases between. CDR1 SGHRS and CDR2 YFSETQ come from the germline V gene. The CDR3 reads CASSTGQLVMDEQYF. CDR3 coding DNA: TGCGCCAGCAGCACCGGACAGCTTGTGATGGACGAGCAGTACTTC.

Ten or more counts support this clonotype. This rearrangement joins TRBV20-1 to TRBJ1-5; D not certain. The CDR3 consists of 15 residues. The germline V gene encodes CDR1 DFQATT and CDR2 SNEGSKA (reference sequence). Trimming stripped 0 bases from V and 5 bases from J, with 14 bases between. CDR3 nucleotide sequence: TGCAGTGCTAGAGATATGGGGTTAATAGATCAGCCCCAGCATTTT. Its protein is CSARDMGLIDQPQHF.

This clonotype was seen ten or more times. The chain couples TRBV5-4 to TRBJ2-5; 8 positions agree with TRBD1. The CDR3 is 15 residues long. Trimming at V came to 3 bases and at J to 4 bases, leaving 8 bases not matched to a gene. Germline V gene lookup returns CDR1 SGHNT and CDR2 YYREEE (reference sequence). CDR3 sequence (DNA): TGTGCCAGCAGCTCGAAGGACAGGGATGGAGAGACCCAGTACTTC. It yields the protein CASSSKDRDGETQYF.

Many counts were recorded for this clonotype. The chain recombines TRBV20-1 with TRBJ2-3; 9 nucleotides agree with TRBD2. This CDR3 is 15 amino acids long. Per germline, CDR1 DFQATT and CDR2 SNEGSKA (reference sequence). The V segment lost 3 bases and the J segment 1 base; nucleotides outside the gene matches: 5. CDR3 sequence (DNA): TGCAGTGCTAGTGCGGCTAGCGGGGGCACAGATACGCAGTATTTT. Residues: CSASAASGGTDTQYF.